A single sample is the source of the 4 T cell receptor beta chains below, sequenced in a study of cytomegalovirus exposure and HLA in healthy donors. Primers included in the PCR were 60 Vbeta and 13 Jbeta primers. Produced via immunoSEQ multiplex PCR; TCRdb's table is partial and in-frame only. The sample table includes 200,000 to 250,000 clones. Sequences were obtained from PBMCs. The receptors come from a girl aged 2 to 9 in good health and CMV-seropositive.

The V and J genes are TRBV28 and TRBJ1-5; TRBD1 matches 8 bases. Trimming at V came to 6 bases and at J to 5 bases, leaving 9 bases not matched to a gene. This CDR3 has 15 amino acids. Germline assignment: CDR1 MDHEN and CDR2 SYDVKM. The DNA for the CDR3 is TGTGCCAGCAGAAAAGACAGGGGTTTACATCAGCCCCAGCATTTT. It specifies CASRKDRGLHQPQHF.

The chain has TRBV6-1 and TRBJ1-5; D gene uncertain. Germline V gene data show CDR1 as MNHNS and CDR2 as SASEGT. Between the trimmed V and J ends, which lost 2 bases and 0 bases, there was a span of 11 bases. The CDR3 totals 16 residues. CDR3 DNA: TGTGCCAGCAGTGAAAATGCGGGTTATAGCAATCAGCCCCAGCATTTT. Amino acids: CASSENAGYSNQPQHF.

The chain has TRBV7-8 and TRBJ2-3, with 9 bases fitting TRBD2. V shed 2 bases and J 1 base; nucleotides not matched to a gene: 16. The germline V gene encodes CDR1 SGHVS and CDR2 FQNEAQ. The CDR3 totals 20 residues. This CDR3 reads CASSLFAGGTPQVGTDTQYF. The CDR3 region has the DNA TGTGCCAGCAGCTTATTCGCGGGAGGGACTCCCCAGGTGGGCACAGATACGCAGTATTTT.

The chain uses TRBV4-1 and TRBJ2-1, with 9 bases that match TRBD2. Trimming took 1 base from V and 1 from J; bases not matched to a gene: 5. The germline V gene encodes CDR1 MGHRA and CDR2 YSYEKL. This CDR3 is built from 17 residues. The DNA for the CDR3 is TGCGCCAGCAGCCAAGGTTTACTAGCGGGTTCCTACAATGAGCAGTTCTTC. Its translation: CASSQGLLAGSYNEQFF.